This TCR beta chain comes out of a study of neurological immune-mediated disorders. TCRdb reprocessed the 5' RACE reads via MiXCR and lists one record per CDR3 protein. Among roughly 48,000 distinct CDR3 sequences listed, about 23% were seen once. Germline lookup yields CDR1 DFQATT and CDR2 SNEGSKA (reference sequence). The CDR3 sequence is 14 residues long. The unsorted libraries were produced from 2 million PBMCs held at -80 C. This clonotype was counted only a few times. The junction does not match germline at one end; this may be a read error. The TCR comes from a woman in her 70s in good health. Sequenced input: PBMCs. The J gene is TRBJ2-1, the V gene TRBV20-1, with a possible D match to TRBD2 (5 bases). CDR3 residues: CSANGRGASNEHFF. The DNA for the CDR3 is TGCAGTGCAAATGGACGGGGAGCCTCCAATGAGCACTTCTTC.